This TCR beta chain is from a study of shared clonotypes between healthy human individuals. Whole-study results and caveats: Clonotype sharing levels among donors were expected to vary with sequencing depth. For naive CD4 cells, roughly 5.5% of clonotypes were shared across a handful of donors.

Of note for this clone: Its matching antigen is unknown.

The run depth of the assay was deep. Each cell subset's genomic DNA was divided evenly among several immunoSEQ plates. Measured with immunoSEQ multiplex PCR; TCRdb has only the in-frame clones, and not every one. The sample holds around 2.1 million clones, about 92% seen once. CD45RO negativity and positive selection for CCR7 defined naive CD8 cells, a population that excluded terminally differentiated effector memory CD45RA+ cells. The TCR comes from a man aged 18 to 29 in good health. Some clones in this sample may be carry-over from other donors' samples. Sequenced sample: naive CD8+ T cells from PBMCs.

The chain's CDR3 is CASSPHGTQTGEQYF. CDR3 in DNA: TGTGCCAGCAGTCCCCACGGGACGCAGACGGGCGAGCAGTACTTC. The rearrangement joins TRBV7-3 to TRBJ2-7; perhaps D is TRBD1 or TRBD2 (5 bases each). The CDR3 extends over 15 amino acids. The V gene's germline CDR1 is SGHTA and CDR2 FQGTGA. Trimming removed 6 bases from V and 6 bases from J, with 21 bases in between.